These 22 T cell receptor beta chains share one sample of origin, sequenced in a study of blood T cell repertoires in COVID-19. Libraries were prepared by immunoSEQ multiplex PCR; TCRdb keeps only in-frame clonotypes and omits some of them. The sample consists of approximately 220,000 clones, around nine tenths of them appearing once. The sample consisted of peripheral blood. The receptors were sampled from a man in his sixties with acute or convalescent COVID-19.

This chain connects TRBV5-1 to TRBJ2-1; 12 nucleotides align to TRBD2. V was pared by 0 bases and J by 6 bases, with 7 bases of the junction left unmatched. CDR3 length: 17 residues. In germline, CDR1 is SGHRS, CDR2 YFSETQ. The CDR3 nucleotides are TGCGCCAGCAGCTTGGCTAGCGGGGGGGGCGGAGTCAATGAGCAGTTCTTC. Amino acid sequence: CASSLASGGGGVNEQFF. Full variable domain (remainder filled in from reference TRBV5-1 and TRBJ2-1): KAGVTQTPRYLIKTRGQQVTLSCSPISGHRSVSWYQQTPGQGLQFLFEYFSETQRNKGNFPGRFSGRQFSNSRSEMNVSTLELGDSALYLCASSLASGGGGVNEQFFGPGTRLTVL.

This chain uses TRBV4-1 with TRBJ1-6; D is ambiguous. V gave up 3 bases and J gave up 0 bases, with 9 bases separating them. The CDR3 is made up of 16 amino acids. CDR1 is MGHRA and CDR2 is YSYEKL in the germline V gene. The CDR3 reads CASSHGGSSYNSPLHF. CDR3 in DNA: TGCGCCAGCAGCCACGGTGGGAGCTCCTATAATTCACCCCTCCACTTT.

This clone was detected once. This chain links TRBV6-1 with TRBJ2-6, with D possibly being TRBD1 (6 bases). This CDR3 comprises 18 residues. V was cut by 1 base and J by 0 bases, with 13 bases left in between. Per the germline V gene, CDR1 is MNHNS and CDR2 is SASEGT. In DNA form, the CDR3 reads TGTGCCAGCAGTGAAGTACCGGGACACCTCTCTGGGGCCAACGTCCTGACTTTC. Translating gives CASSEVPGHLSGANVLTF.

The gene calls are TRBV3-1 (or the pseudogene TRBV3-2) and TRBJ2-7, with D unresolved. This CDR3 comprises 13 residues. Germline V gene lookup returns CDR1 LGHDT and CDR2 YNNKEL (reference sequence). Deletions cut 1 base from V and 4 bases from J, with 8 bases between. The CDR3 DNA follows: TGTGCCAGCAGCCAAGGACACCTATACGAGCAGTACTTC. Its translation is CASSQGHLYEQYF.

J is TRBJ1-3 and V is TRBV2, with 10 positions matching TRBD1. J lost 4 bases, V lost 7 bases, and 7 bases had no gene match. Per germline, CDR1 SNHLY and CDR2 FYNNEI. This CDR3 contains 15 residues. In DNA form, the CDR3 reads TGTGCCAGCACCCGGGACAGGGGCTCCGGAAACACCATATATTTT. Protein product: CASTRDRGSGNTIYF.

The rearrangement links TRBV6-4 to TRBJ2-5, with TRBD2 identical over 8 bases. J was trimmed by 0 bases and V by 6 bases; bases with no gene match: 6. CDR1 and CDR2 from the germline V gene are MRHNA and SNTAGT. The CDR3 is 15 amino acids. CDR3 DNA: TGTGCCAGCAGCGCCGGGGGGGCCAACCAAGAGACCCAGTACTTC. Protein product: CASSAGGANQETQYF.

This clone was detected a few times. In the same sample, other DNA sequences code for this CDR3. The chain has TRBV9 and TRBJ2-7; D is uncertain. The V gene lost 0 bases and the J gene lost 1 base, with 8 bases spanning the gap. This CDR3 has 14 residues. Germline CDR1 SGDLS, CDR2 YYNGEE. The CDR3, as DNA: TGTGCCAGCAGCGTAGGGTCGGGTTCCTACGAGCAGTACTTC. Translating it yields CASSVGSGSYEQYF. The full variable domain, completed using reference TRBV9 and TRBJ2-7, is DSGVTQTPKHLITATGQRVTLRCSPRSGDLSVYWYQQSLDQGLQFLIQYYNGEERAKGNILERFSAQQFPDLHSELNLSSLELGDSALYFCASSVGSGSYEQYFGPGTRLTVT.

The gene calls are TRBV3-1 (or the pseudogene TRBV3-2) and TRBJ1-3, with TRBD1 as a possible D gene (5 bases). Germline CDR1 LGHDT, CDR2 YNNKEL (reference sequence). V dropped 1 base and J dropped 2 bases, with 15 bases sitting between them. There are 17 residues in the CDR3. CDR3 in DNA: TGTGCCAGCAGCCAAGGGGCAGGGAACCTCCCTGGAAACACCATATATTTT. This codes for CASSQGAGNLPGNTIYF.

This rearrangement joins TRBV27 to TRBJ1-6, with TRBD1 matching 10 bases. The V gene's germline CDR1 is MNHEY and CDR2 SMNVEV (reference sequence). V dropped 5 bases and J dropped 5; count of bases not matched to a gene: 9. There are 17 residues in the CDR3. The CDR3 is CASSIRPDRGNNSPLHF. The CDR3 DNA follows: TGTGCCAGCAGTATCAGACCGGACAGGGGGAATAATTCACCCCTCCACTTT.

This sequence joins TRBV6-5 and TRBJ1-2, with 9 bases that match TRBD1. The germline CDR1 and CDR2 sequences are MNHEY and SVGAGI. The CDR3 loop spans 13 amino acids. The V gene end was trimmed by 6 bases and the J gene end by 7 bases; junction bases not matched to a gene: 6. The DNA for the CDR3 is TGTGCCAGCAGGGTACAGGGGGCAGGTGGCTACACCTTC. This sequence encodes CASRVQGAGGYTF.

Comments on this clone: At one boundary the junction diverges from the germline segment, which might be a read error. The J gene is TRBJ2-7, the V gene TRBV11-2, with D tentatively TRBD2 (5 bases). The CDR3 spans 15 residues. Germline V lookup: CDR1 SGHAT, CDR2 FQNNGV. The chain's CDR3 is CASSLEGEGPYEQYF. The DNA of the CDR3 is TGTGCCAGCAGCCTAGAGGGAGAGGGTCCCTACGAGCAGTACTTC. Based on the CDR3 plus reference TRBV11-2 and TRBJ2-7, the full variable domain is EAGVAQSPRYKIIEKRQSVAFWCNPISGHATLYWYQQILGQGPKLLIQFQNNGVVDDSQLPKDRFSAERLKGVDSTLKIQPAKLEDSAVYLCASSLEGEGPYEQYFGPGTRLTVT.

The rearrangement links TRBV9 to TRBJ1-1; D gene ambiguous. In germline, CDR1 is SGDLS, CDR2 YYNGEE. Trimming pared 0 bases from V and 0 bases from J, leaving 9 bases between. The length of the CDR3 is 15 residues. CDR3 bases: TGTGCCAGCAGCGTAGAGGTCAGGATGAACACTGAAGCTTTCTTT. Encoded protein: CASSVEVRMNTEAFF.

Concerning this clone itself: A read error may produce the germline difference seen at one junction end. This CDR3 reads CATTGTGGNIVDF. DNA of the CDR3: TGTGCCACGACTGGGACAGGGGGGAACATCGTGGACTTC. J is TRBJ2-7 and V is TRBV5-4; 11 positions agree with TRBD1. The CDR3 covers 13 residues. Per the germline V gene, CDR1 is SGHNT and CDR2 is YYREEE (reference sequence).

The rearrangement uses TRBV11-3 and TRBJ2-2; D unresolved. Germline CDR1 is SGHNT and CDR2 is YENEEA. V lost 4 bases, J lost 4 bases, and 4 bases lay in between. The CDR3 loop spans 12 amino acids. The DNA for the CDR3 is TGTGCCAGCAGCTCCATCACCGGGGAGCTGTTTTTT. This gives the protein CASSSITGELFF.

This clone appeared a single time. V is TRBV13 and J is TRBJ2-5; tentative D call: TRBD1 (7 bases). Germline values: CDR1 PRHDT, CDR2 FYEKMQ (reference sequence). There are 16 residues in the CDR3. The V end lost 5 bases, the J end lost 1 base, and 17 bases lay between the germline ends. In DNA form, the CDR3 reads TGTGCCAGCAGCAGGACGGAGGGACAGTCCCAAGAGACCCAGTACTTC. Protein: CASSRTEGQSQETQYF.

There are a few counts of this clone. The chain combines TRBV11-2 with TRBJ2-3, with D possibly TRBD1 on 7 matching bases. The length of the CDR3 is 14 residues. Germline CDR1 is SGHAT and CDR2 is FQNNGV. V gave up 5 bases and J gave up 5 bases, with 14 bases separating them. Here the CDR3 DNA reads TGTGCCAGCAGCCCGCAGGGGGGTGGAGATACGCAGTATTTT. It codes for CASSPQGGGDTQYF.

CDR3 amino acids: CASSLGTSGGDEQFF. The CDR3 nucleotides are TGCGCCAGCAGCTTGGGGACTAGCGGGGGTGATGAGCAGTTCTTC. The chain is built from TRBV5-1 and TRBJ2-1; 13 positions agree with TRBD2. The germline gives CDR1 SGHRS, CDR2 YFSETQ. Trimming removed 0 bases from V and 8 bases from J; junction bases left unmatched: 2. The CDR3 length is 15 residues. Full variable domain (missing parts from reference TRBV5-1 and TRBJ2-1): KAGVTQTPRYLIKTRGQQVTLSCSPISGHRSVSWYQQTPGQGLQFLFEYFSETQRNKGNFPGRFSGRQFSNSRSEMNVSTLELGDSALYLCASSLGTSGGDEQFFGPGTRLTVL.

This clone appeared a few times. The chain carries TRBV2 and TRBJ1-4, with TRBD1 as a possible D gene (5 bases). The germline gives CDR1 SNHLY, CDR2 FYNNEI. This CDR3 comprises 15 residues. V was trimmed by 0 bases and J by 5 bases, leaving 10 bases between them. The CDR3 region has the DNA TGTGCCAGCAGTGAAGCCTGGGGCCGAAATGAAAAACTGTTTTTT. It translates to CASSEAWGRNEKLFF.

J is TRBJ1-1 and V is TRBV11-1; D perhaps matches TRBD1 (6 bases). V gave up 6 bases and J gave up 5 bases, with 10 bases separating them. The germline gives CDR1 SGHAT, CDR2 FQDESV (reference sequence). The length of the CDR3 is 12 residues. The CDR3 region is CASRNRVTEAFF. CDR3 DNA sequence: TGTGCCAGCAGGAACAGGGTTACTGAAGCTTTCTTT.

The chain is built from TRBV6-1 and TRBJ1-1; the D gene is possibly TRBD1 (5 bases). The germline CDR1 and CDR2 sequences are MNHNS and SASEGT. Trimming took off 3 bases at V and 5 bases at J, with 13 bases between the two ends. This CDR3 region has 14 residues. The CDR3 DNA is TGTGCCAGCAGTGAGCAAGGGGATGTGACTGAAGCTTTCTTT. It is translated as CASSEQGDVTEAFF.

This sequence joins TRBV5-1 and TRBJ2-7; 11 bases agree with TRBD1. The CDR3 spans 17 residues. The V segment lost 1 base and the J segment 3 bases; nucleotides outside the gene matches: 9. CDR1 is SGHRS, CDR2 YFSETQ, per germline. This CDR3 reads CASSLNGPGTGGYEQYF. The CDR3 DNA follows: TGCGCCAGCAGCTTGAATGGACCCGGGACAGGGGGCTACGAGCAGTACTTC.

The rearrangement joins TRBV9 to TRBJ1-5; D is unresolved. Germline values: CDR1 SGDLS, CDR2 YYNGEE. The length of the CDR3 is 15 residues. V gave up 0 bases and J gave up 5 bases, with 12 bases separating them. CDR3 sequence reads: CASSVEGRAHQPQHF. DNA for the CDR3: TGTGCCAGCAGCGTAGAAGGGCGGGCACATCAGCCCCAGCATTTT.